The clone carrying this T cell receptor beta chain was counted only a few times. A TCRbeta library incorporating unique molecular identifiers was prepared. One entry per CDR3 protein, called by TCRdb with MiXCR from the PCR reads. This sample carries about 420,000 distinct CDR3 sequences, approximately 10% of them seen once, and the ten largest clones take approximately 5%. The entry originates in a study of T-cell reconstitution after alpha-beta-depleted transplantation in children. Trimming took off 6 bases at V and 6 bases at J, with 11 bases between the two ends. The CDR3 has 12 residues. The sequences come from PBMCs from the stem cell graft donor, collected from the stem cell graft. This chain links TRBV6-7 with TRBJ1-1; no firm D call. TRBV6-7 has ORF status, its function being uncertain. This TCR was recovered from a human donor who donated a stem cell graft to a child with acute myeloid leukemia. In nucleotides, the CDR3 is TGTGCCAGCAGAAAGAGGATGTCTGAAGCTTTCTTT. It specifies CASRKRMSEAFF.